Each of the 30 T cell receptor beta chains below was sequenced from the same sample in a study of T cells in Graves' hyperthyroidism and ophthalmopathy. From RNA transcripts, TCR beta CDR3 regions were amplified. The HTBI set primed first-round TCR CDR3 RT-PCR. TCRdb itself ran the multiplex PCR reads through MiXCR, one entry per CDR3 protein. The sample lists some 770,000 distinct CDR3 sequences; roughly 17% were seen once. Sequencing input: blood. These receptor sequences come from a man aged 18-30 years with Graves' hyperthyroidism.

This clonotype was seen only a few times. The chain is built from TRBV3-1 and TRBJ2-1; no definite D call. The CDR3 is 15 amino acids. The V end was cut by 0 bases, the J end by 7 bases, with 13 bases between. Per germline, CDR1 LGHDT and CDR2 YNNKEL (reference sequence). The CDR3 bases are TGTGCCAGCAGCCAAGATCTGAATGCGAGAAATGAGCAGTTCTTC. This translates into CASSQDLNARNEQFF.

The gene calls are TRBV6-1 and TRBJ2-1; 10 nucleotides line up with TRBD2. The trim removed 2 bases at V and 9 bases at J, leaving 4 bases unmatched. The germline gives CDR1 MNHNS, CDR2 SASEGT. This CDR3 has 14 amino acids. The CDR3 loop is CASSETAGGGEQFF. The CDR3 DNA is TGTGCCAGCAGTGAAACAGCGGGAGGGGGTGAGCAGTTCTTC.

In its sample, this clonotype was seen many times. The chain couples TRBV27 to TRBJ2-7, with a tentative D call TRBD2 (5 bases). The germline V gene encodes CDR1 MNHEY and CDR2 SMNVEV (reference sequence). V shed 6 bases and J shed 2 bases, with 14 bases lying between them. The CDR3 is made up of 14 amino acids. CDR3 coding DNA: TGTGCCAGCAGCTTCCGCCGGGGAGCCTACGAGCAGTACTTC. Residues: CASSFRRGAYEQYF.

This clonotype was recorded many times. The chain uses TRBV6-5 and TRBJ1-5; D unresolved. V was trimmed by 2 bases and J by 5 bases, leaving 7 bases between them. The CDR3 sequence is 13 residues long. The germline gives CDR1 MNHEY, CDR2 SVGAGI. The CDR3 protein is CASSYPGYQPQHF. CDR3 sequence (DNA): TGTGCCAGCAGTTACCCAGGTTATCAGCCCCAGCATTTT.

This clonotype has only a few counts. V and J are TRBV6-6 and TRBJ2-5; D unresolved. The length of the CDR3 is 14 residues. The germline V and J ends were trimmed by 2 bases and 5 bases, with 12 bases remaining between them. Germline CDR1 is MNHNY and CDR2 is SVGAGI (reference sequence). The CDR3 nucleotides read TGTGCCAGCAGTTACGTCCAGTCTCGGGAGACCCAGTACTTC. As protein: CASSYVQSRETQYF.

The CDR3 region is CASSHASKKVYEQYF. CDR3 nucleotide sequence: TGCGCCAGCAGCCATGCTTCTAAGAAGGTCTACGAGCAGTACTTC. This rearrangement joins TRBV4-1 to TRBJ2-7; D call uncertain. CDR3 length: 15 residues. With 3 bases removed from V and 3 bases from J, the gap between germline ends came to 15 bases. Per germline, CDR1 MGHRA and CDR2 YSYEKL.

This clonotype was picked up many times. The chain links TRBV20-1 to TRBJ2-5; 7 bases line up with TRBD2. The germline V gene has CDR1 DFQATT and CDR2 SNEGSKA (reference sequence). With V trimmed by 2 bases and J by 5 bases, 8 bases remained unmatched. The CDR3 is 14 amino acids. The CDR3 loop is CSARSSGIRETQYF. The CDR3 DNA is TGCAGTGCTAGATCCAGCGGGATTCGGGAGACCCAGTACTTC.

The rearrangement uses TRBV20-1 and TRBJ2-1, with 15 positions matching TRBD2. The CDR3 is 16 amino acids. V gave up 6 bases and J gave up 7 bases; unmatched junction bases: 10. Germline loops: CDR1 DFQATT, CDR2 SNEGSKA (reference sequence). The CDR3 DNA follows: TGCAGTGCAGAAGGGGGGGGGACTAGCGGGGGGAATGAGCAGTTCTTC. It encodes CSAEGGGTSGGNEQFF.

This clonotype was seen only a few times. The V gene is TRBV14, the J gene TRBJ2-1; the D gene is possibly TRBD1 (5 bases). The CDR3 has 13 amino acids. CDR1 and CDR2 (germline): SGHDN, FVKESK. V was shortened by 0 bases and J by 11 bases, with 11 bases between the two germline ends. The DNA for the CDR3 is TGTGCCAGCAGCCAAGAGTCAGGGCGGAAGCAGTTCTTC. Amino acids: CASSQESGRKQFF. Full variable domain (missing parts from reference TRBV14 and TRBJ2-1): EAGVTQFPSHSVIEKGQTVTLRCDPISGHDNLYWYRRVMGKEIKFLLHFVKESKQDESGMPNNRFLAERTGGTYSTLKVQPAELEDSGVYFCASSQESGRKQFFGPGTRLTVL.

The V gene is TRBV9, the J gene TRBJ1-1; perhaps TRBD1 as D (5 bases). Germline CDR1 reads SGDLS; CDR2 reads YYNGEE. The CDR3 has 17 amino acids. Deletions cut 2 bases from V and 0 bases from J, with 17 bases between. The CDR3 DNA is TGTGCCAGCAGCGTTGGGGGAGGGACGGAACTGAACACTGAAGCTTTCTTT. It is translated as CASSVGGGTELNTEAFF.

This clonotype was seen repeatedly, ten times or more. The chain joins TRBV28 to TRBJ2-7; D is unclear. The CDR3 has 14 residues. V lost 6 bases and J 4 bases, leaving 16 bases between the germline ends. CDR1 MDHEN and CDR2 SYDVKM come from the germline V gene. This CDR3 reads CASSPQDPKYEQYF. The DNA for the CDR3 is TGTGCCAGCAGCCCTCAAGACCCCAAATACGAGCAGTACTTC.

Ten or more counts support this clonotype. The chain couples TRBV12-3 or TRBV12-4 to TRBJ2-7; 7 bases map to TRBD1. The CDR3 is made up of 14 amino acids. With 7 bases clipped from V and 4 bases from J, the junction kept 10 bases outside the gene matches. The CDR3 DNA reads TGTGCCAGCACTAAAACCGGGACAGTTTACGAGCAGTACTTC. Translation gives CASTKTGTVYEQYF.

This clonotype was seen at least ten times. The V and J genes are TRBV2 and TRBJ1-1; D is unresolved. Germline V CDR1 and CDR2: SNHLY, FYNNEI. The CDR3 totals 14 residues. V lost 4 bases and J lost 1, with 10 bases in between. In DNA, the CDR3 is TGTGCCAGCAGTGGAACGCTCCGGAACACTGAAGCTTTCTTT. This codes for CASSGTLRNTEAFF.

This clonotype was recorded many times. This chain connects TRBV28 to TRBJ1-2; TRBD1 matches 11 bases. The CDR3 is made up of 15 amino acids. J lost 8 bases, V lost 4 bases, and 9 bases had no gene match. The V gene's germline CDR1 is MDHEN and CDR2 SYDVKM. The CDR3 sequence: CASSSRTGGADGYTF. In nucleotides, the CDR3 is TGTGCCAGCAGTTCTAGGACAGGGGGCGCCGACGGCTACACCTTC.

This clonotype was seen many times. The chain joins TRBV7-2 to TRBJ1-5, with 8 nucleotides matching TRBD1. The CDR3 loop spans 15 amino acids. CDR1 is SGHTA, CDR2 FQGNSA, per germline. Germline trimming cut 0 bases from V and 4 bases from J; bases unmatched to any gene: 2. CDR3 DNA sequence: TGTGCCAGCAGCTTAGCGGACAGGGCGAATCAGCCCCAGCATTTT. Translation: CASSLADRANQPQHF. The full variable domain, rest sourced from reference TRBV7-2 and TRBJ1-5, is GAGVSQSPSNKVTEKGKDVELRCDPISGHTALYWYRQSLGQGLEFLIYFQGNSAPDKSGLPSDRFSAERTGGSVSTLTIQRTQQEDSAVYLCASSLADRANQPQHFGDGTRLSIL.

The V call is TRBV7-9, the J call TRBJ2-5; 7 bases agree with TRBD1. CDR1 and CDR2 (germline): SEHNR, FQNEAQ (reference sequence). Unmatched junction bases numbered 5, after V lost 2 bases and J lost 5 bases. This CDR3 is 14 amino acids long. The CDR3 DNA is TGTGCCAGCAGCTTAATAGGGGGCGCGGAGACCCAGTACTTC. Amino acids: CASSLIGGAETQYF.

This clonotype was counted only a few times. The V and J genes are TRBV10-3 and TRBJ1-2, with D possibly being TRBD1 (5 bases). Germline CDR1 reads ENHRY; CDR2 reads SYGVKD. V was cut by 8 bases and J by 0 bases, with 16 bases left in between. The CDR3 has 15 amino acids. Here the CDR3 reads CAIASPDSTNYGYTF. The CDR3 region has the DNA TGTGCCATCGCGTCCCCTGACAGTACTAACTATGGCTACACCTTC.

V and J are TRBV5-5 and TRBJ1-2; no clear D. Trimming took off 0 bases at V and 4 bases at J, with 13 bases between the two ends. Germline V gene sequence: CDR1 SGHKS, CDR2 YYEKEE (reference sequence). The CDR3 contains 15 residues. DNA of the CDR3: TGTGCCAGCAGCTTGGATGGGAGGGTATCCTATGGCTACACCTTC. It yields the protein CASSLDGRVSYGYTF.

This clonotype was picked up a small number of times. This chain uses TRBV20-1 with TRBJ2-5; D is tentatively TRBD1 or TRBD2 (6 bases each). Germline V gene sequence: CDR1 DFQATT, CDR2 SNEGSKA (reference sequence). Trimming removed 6 bases from V and 3 bases from J, with 14 bases in between. The CDR3 has 13 residues. This CDR3 reads CSAGGGPKETQYF. CDR3 DNA sequence: TGCAGTGCCGGGGGCGGACCGAAAGAGACCCAGTACTTC.

This clonotype was counted at least ten times. This chain connects TRBV6-1 to TRBJ2-1; TRBD2 matches 9 bases. Per the germline V gene, CDR1 is MNHNS and CDR2 is SASEGT. This CDR3 comprises 15 residues. V was pared by 5 bases and J by 0 bases, with 2 bases of the junction left unmatched. The CDR3 DNA reads TGTGCCAGCAGTCAGCGGGAGGCCTCCTACAATGAGCAGTTCTTC. Translating gives CASSQREASYNEQFF.

In its sample, this clonotype was seen many times. This sequence joins TRBV20-1 and TRBJ2-5; D is unresolved. Trimming pared 6 bases from V and 5 bases from J, leaving 10 bases between. Per the germline V gene, CDR1 is DFQATT and CDR2 is SNEGSKA (reference sequence). The CDR3 length is 11 residues. CDR3 in DNA: TGCAGTGCGGGATTCTTGGAGACCCAGTACTTC. Protein sequence: CSAGFLETQYF.

The rearrangement joins TRBV5-1 to TRBJ1-1; TRBD1 matches 7 bases. V was pared by 2 bases and J by 7 bases, with 5 bases of the junction left unmatched. CDR3 size: 13 residues. Germline V gives CDR1 SGHRS, CDR2 YFSETQ. The CDR3 region has the DNA TGCGCCAGCAGCTTTGAGGGGGCTGGTGAAGCTTTCTTT. Protein product: CASSFEGAGEAFF.

V usage is TRBV24-1 and J usage is TRBJ1-1; D perhaps matches TRBD1 (6 bases). This CDR3 is built from 13 residues. V lost 4 bases and J 5 bases, leaving 10 bases between the germline ends. Germline V CDR1 and CDR2: KGHDR, SFDVKD. CDR3 nucleotides: TGTGCCACCAGTGACCCTGACAGGACTGAAGCTTTCTTT. Residues: CATSDPDRTEAFF.

The chain couples TRBV19 to TRBJ2-1; tentative D call: TRBD1 (5 bases). This CDR3 contains 12 residues. Germline V gene lookup returns CDR1 LNHDA and CDR2 SQIVND (reference sequence). Trimming took 8 bases from V and 4 from J, leaving 9 bases between them. In nucleotides, the CDR3 is TGTGCCAGTGGGGCTTTTTACAATGAGCAGTTCTTC. It encodes CASGAFYNEQFF.

This clonotype was seen a handful of times. The chain combines TRBV20-1 with TRBJ1-5, with TRBD1 matching 9 bases. The CDR3 is 16 amino acids. Unmatched junction bases numbered 12, after V lost 3 bases and J lost 6 bases. Germline V gene sequence: CDR1 DFQATT, CDR2 SNEGSKA (reference sequence). The CDR3 spells CSARDWGQGGGQPQHF. In DNA form, the CDR3 reads TGCAGTGCTAGGGACTGGGGACAGGGAGGCGGTCAGCCCCAGCATTTT.

This clonotype occurred a few times. This chain links TRBV11-2 with TRBJ2-1, with D perhaps TRBD2 (5 bases). CDR1 and CDR2 from the germline V gene are SGHAT and FQNNGV. There are 15 residues in the CDR3. Trimming cost V 5 bases and J 3 bases, with 14 bases left between them. The CDR3 reads CASSLSGLLYNEQFF. The CDR3 DNA follows: TGTGCCAGCAGCCTCAGCGGACTCCTCTACAATGAGCAGTTCTTC.

This sequence joins TRBV19 and TRBJ2-4; D might be TRBD2 (5 bases). The germline V gene encodes CDR1 LNHDA and CDR2 SQIVND (reference sequence). Trimming removed 5 bases from V and 0 bases from J, with 11 bases in between. The CDR3 extends over 15 amino acids. This chain's CDR3 is CASSGAGIAKNIQYF. The DNA of the CDR3 is TGTGCCAGTAGTGGCGCCGGGATAGCCAAAAACATTCAGTACTTC.

On this clonotype itself: Since the CDR3 does not end with the conserved phenylalanine or tryptophan, this likely comes from a read error. The rearrangement uses TRBV12-3 or TRBV12-4 and TRBJ1-1, with D uncertain. CDR3 length: 15 residues. V was trimmed by 5 bases and J by 0 bases, leaving 13 bases between them. For the CDR3, the DNA is TGTGCCAGCAGTCCGACGGACGGAATGAACACTGAAGCTTTCTCT. Amino acids: CASSPTDGMNTEAFS.

This clonotype was observed many times. The chain uses TRBV30 and TRBJ2-5; 8 bases align to TRBD1. The CDR3 runs 12 residues. The germline gives CDR1 GTSNPN, CDR2 SVGIG (reference sequence). With V trimmed by 5 bases and J by 7 bases, 6 bases remained unmatched. The CDR3 reads CAWSDRDGTQYF. The CDR3 DNA is TGTGCCTGGTCGGACAGGGACGGGACCCAGTACTTC. Together with reference TRBV30 and TRBJ2-5, the CDR3 gives the full variable domain: SQTIHQWPATLVQPVGSPLSLECTVEGTSNPNLYWYRQAAGRGLQLLFYSVGIGQISSEVPQNLSASRPQDRQFILSSKKLLLSDSGFYLCAWSDRDGTQYFGPGTRLLVL.

This clonotype has a count of ten or more. The gene calls are TRBV20-1 and TRBJ2-1; maybe TRBD1 (6 bases). Trimming pared 0 bases from V and 7 bases from J, leaving 22 bases between. Germline V gene data show CDR1 as DFQATT and CDR2 as SNEGSKA (reference sequence). CDR3 length equals 17 residues. This chain's CDR3 is CSARDTRVRQGWNEQFF. The CDR3 DNA sequence: TGCAGTGCTAGAGATACAAGGGTTCGGCAGGGGTGGAATGAGCAGTTCTTC.